The 10 T cell receptor beta chains below come from one sample, sequenced in a study of control samples from healthy donors and cancer patients. Method: immunoSEQ multiplex PCR; TCRdb's copy keeps in-frame clones and lacks some. The table includes over 200,000 clones, over 70% detected once. Specimen: PBMCs. The receptors were gathered from a woman between 55 and 75 years old with lung cancer.

The V gene is TRBV3-1 (or the pseudogene TRBV3-2), the J gene TRBJ2-1; 8 nucleotides agree with TRBD2. This CDR3 is built from 15 residues. Germline trimming cut 7 bases from V and 3 bases from J; bases unmatched to any gene: 8. Germline V lookup: CDR1 LGHDT, CDR2 YNNKEL (reference sequence). CDR3 in DNA: TGTGCCAGCAACCCCGGGAGCGGGAGCTACAATGAGCAGTTCTTC. As protein: CASNPGSGSYNEQFF.

The rearrangement uses TRBV21-1 and TRBJ2-2; the table's D call, TRBD1, was not checked against the DNA. TRBV21-1 is assigned pseudogene status. The CDR3 runs to 16 residues. The CDR3 DNA follows: TGTGCCAGCAGCAGGGGGACAGGGTCCTCCACCGGGGAGCTGTTTTTT. Its protein is CASSRGTGSSTGELFF.

This clone was seen once. The rearrangement uses TRBV5-1 and TRBJ2-3; D remains ambiguous. The CDR3 contains 12 residues. V was pared by 0 bases and J by 4 bases, with 3 bases between. Germline V CDR1 and CDR2: SGHRS, YFSETQ. CDR3 sequence reads: CASSLAPDTQYF. In DNA form, the CDR3 reads TGCGCCAGCAGCTTGGCTCCAGATACGCAGTATTTT. Looking up the rest from reference TRBV5-1 and TRBJ2-3 gives the full variable domain: KAGVTQTPRYLIKTRGQQVTLSCSPISGHRSVSWYQQTPGQGLQFLFEYFSETQRNKGNFPGRFSGRQFSNSRSEMNVSTLELGDSALYLCASSLAPDTQYFGPGTRLTVL.

The chain recombines TRBV3-1 (or the pseudogene TRBV3-2) with TRBJ1-3; 8 bases line up with TRBD1. Germline CDR1 reads LGHDT; CDR2 reads YNNKEL (reference sequence). This CDR3 has 15 amino acids. Trimming took 5 bases from V and 3 from J; bases not matched to a gene: 6. CDR3 protein: CASSARTGSGNTIYF. CDR3 DNA: TGTGCCAGCAGCGCCCGGACAGGGAGTGGAAACACCATATATTTT.

This sequence joins TRBV7-8 and TRBJ1-1; D is unclear. The V end was cut by 6 bases, the J end by 2 bases, with 10 bases between. Germline CDR1 SGHVS, CDR2 FQNEAQ. The CDR3 is made up of 13 amino acids. CDR3 in amino acids: CASRARINTEAFF. DNA of the CDR3: TGTGCCAGCAGGGCCAGGATTAACACTGAAGCTTTCTTT.

The chain employs TRBV5-1 and TRBJ2-1; TRBD2 matches 7 bases. The CDR3 is 15 amino acids. Germline lookup yields CDR1 SGHRS and CDR2 YFSETQ. The V segment lost 4 bases and the J segment 4 bases; nucleotides outside the gene matches: 8. As DNA, the CDR3 is TGCGCCAGCAGCACACGGGACTACCTTTACAATGAGCAGTTCTTC. It translates to CASSTRDYLYNEQFF.

The rearrangement links TRBV3-1 (or the pseudogene TRBV3-2) to TRBJ2-3, with no clear D. Germline CDR1 reads LGHDT; CDR2 reads YNNKEL (reference sequence). This CDR3 spans 12 amino acids. Trimming removed 6 bases at V and 5 bases at J, with 9 bases between. Here the CDR3 reads CASRLMGDTQYF. As DNA, the CDR3 is TGTGCCAGCAGACTCATGGGAGATACGCAGTATTTT.

This CDR3 reads CSVLGQAGEVETQYF. DNA of the CDR3: TGCAGCGTCCTTGGACAGGCGGGCGAAGTAGAGACCCAGTACTTC. The chain recombines TRBV29-1 with TRBJ2-5; 7 bases match TRBD1. From germline, CDR1 is SQVTM and CDR2 ANQGSEA. The CDR3 length is 15 residues. V was clipped by 6 bases and J by 4 bases; unmatched bases: 14.

The J gene is TRBJ1-3, the V gene TRBV6-5; D remains ambiguous. V lost 5 bases, J lost 0 bases, and 5 bases lay in between. Germline CDR1 reads MNHEY; CDR2 reads SVGAGI. The CDR3 contains 13 residues. The CDR3 sequence is CASSLYSGNTIYF. The DNA of the CDR3 is TGTGCCAGCAGTCTGTACTCTGGAAACACCATATATTTT.

The chain recombines TRBV20-1 with TRBJ1-1; D gene unclear. This CDR3 comprises 11 residues. CDR1 DFQATT and CDR2 SNEGSKA come from the germline V gene (reference sequence). The V end lost 6 bases, the J end lost 2 bases, and 7 bases lay between the germline ends. CDR3 region: CSANRNTEAFF. The DNA for the CDR3 is TGCAGTGCGAATCGAAACACTGAAGCTTTCTTT.